This T cell receptor (beta chain) was identified during a study of identical twins. Whole-study results and caveats: Models came in too low on out-of-frame TCR alpha sharing in monozygotic twins.

As concerns this clonotype: What it recognizes is unknown.

In TCRdb, the 5' RACE reads were re-called with MiXCR into one record per CDR3 protein. Of about 890,000 distinct CDR3 sequences in the sample, around an eighth were seen once. Each donor (without exception) was a healthy Caucasian. Germline V lookup: CDR1 SNHLY, CDR2 FYNNEI. The CDR3 is 18 amino acids. Trimming pared 6 bases from V and 10 bases from J, leaving 30 bases between. These same records also appear under a second study, on yellow fever vaccine responses in identical twins.

J is TRBJ2-2 and V is TRBV2; D possibly matches TRBD1 or TRBD2 (6 bases each). The sequence was collected from a woman between 18 and 29 years old in good health. The sequencing sample was made of PBMCs. The DNA of the CDR3 is TGTGCCAGCAGCCCAAGGGGGGCCTATGGACTCTCTCCCGTGGAGCTGTTTTTT. Translating gives CASSPRGAYGLSPVELFF.